The T cell receptor (beta chain) described here comes from a study of shared clonotypes between healthy human individuals. Study-wide results and limits: Represented diversity (both genetic and exposure-history) was limited by the small number of donors. Rarefaction curves obtained for sorted subsets showed sequencing incomplete despite large depth.

The naive CD8 subset, CD45RO-negative cells positively selected for CCR7, excluded terminally differentiated effector memory CD45RA+ cells. The donors, healthy adults who were HIV-negative, had experienced no recent acute infections or vaccinations. As processed by the authors: ImmunoSEQ yielded junction-only sequences lacking quality scores, so filtering differed. Sequencing used immunoSEQ multiplex PCR; TCRdb keeps in-frame clones, though not all of them. Clonal size and the V and J genes are those of that table, whereas D and trimming came from the DNA. The sample has about 800,000 clones, 96% seen once. Points on this clone: What it binds is unknown.

What was sequenced was naive CD8+ T cells sorted from blood. The receptor was derived from a man aged 25 to 45 in good health.

CDR3 DNA sequence: TGTGCCAGCAGTTACTCGACCCCTAACATCAATGAGCAGTTCTTC. It encodes CASSYSTPNINEQFF. The chain is built from TRBV6-5 and TRBJ2-1, with D hard to call. Trimming stripped 0 bases from V and 6 bases from J, with 12 bases between. Per germline, CDR1 MNHEY and CDR2 SVGAGI. The CDR3 has 15 amino acids.